This T cell receptor beta chain was identified during a study of T cell responses to AZD1222 COVID-19 vaccine (dated by TCRdb to about 2021). Looking at the study overall: AZD1222 recipients whose second dose came at about 4 weeks and those whose second dose came at about 12 weeks were combined into one group, since spike-specific TCR depth and breadth did not differ between the two schedules. TCR sequencing was performed for about 250 trial participants, of whom approximately 200 were given two doses of AZD1222 and some 25 were given two doses of MenACWY control vaccine. Enrollment into the trials was organized by age into subgroups of 18-55, 56-69 and 70-plus years, and those subgroups contained about 160, 30 and 59 TCR-sequenced participants, respectively.

There are 16 amino acids in the CDR3, from cysteine to phenylalanine inclusive. The CDR3 DNA has 48 bases and is translated from base 1. According to the germline V gene (reference sequence), CDR1 reads LNHDA and CDR2 reads SQIVND. V and J are truncated by 7 bases and 6 bases respectively, leaving an intervening sequence of 21 bases. About this clone: The antigen it binds to is not known. No base quality information exists; no much larger clone differs at one position.

The CDR3 regions of human TCRbeta chains were analyzed by immunosequencing. The paper's processing steps were these. Repertoire TCRs were matched against a reference library of SARS-CoV-2-specific TCRs generated with the MIRA antigen-specificity platform. Breadth was defined as the fraction of unique TCRs that were SARS-CoV-2-associated, and depth was defined as the fraction of total T cells that were SARS-CoV-2-associated. Each spike-specific TCR was assigned to its reactive spike region and to a CD4 or CD8 class using the MIRA data. Log10-transformed breadth and depth values were compared by one-way ANOVA with Sidak's multiple comparisons tests. TCRdb provides this immuneACCESS table in a form limited to in-frame rearrangements. Some clones are lacking; in checked studies, under half of them reflect an unresolved V gene, and why the rest are absent is not known. Clonal size and the V and J genes are those of that table, whereas D and trimming came from the DNA. Here the sample has about 130,000 clones; approximately 90% occur a single time. The ten largest clones take up about a fifth of the sample.

The sample's time point label is to be understood as: baseline before first vaccination. The vaccinee samples were drawn from two UK trials, COV001 and COV002, one of which was a single-blind randomized controlled phase 2/3 trial testing AZD1222 (ChAdOx1 nCoV-19) in healthy adults. Trial participant PBMC samples were collected at day 0 and day 28 after the second dose for TCRbeta chain sequencing. The paper's findings and limits, for the study overall: Conclusions about previously exposed vaccinees are limited because only six or seven AZD1222 recipients were SARS-CoV-2 seropositive at baseline. Reportedly, close to half of the unique spike-specific TCRs recognized epitopes lying outside the regions that are mutated in the B.1.351 and B.1.1.7 variants. A significant rise in spike-specific TCR breadth and depth was observed after two AZD1222 doses relative to day 0 and relative to MenACWY recipients. In the small 56-69-year group, the increase in depth fell short of significance, most likely because of low power. The vaccine-associated CD4 TCRs covered the entire spike protein, and the dominant responses fell in regions 160-218 and 743-854. Participants were mostly white British, with more females than males. The authors suggested clonal diversity may have been underestimated. No day 14 peak-response samples were available, so repertoires were characterized only after the peak T cell response.

The TCR comes from an adult in good health. In this chain, TRBV19 is recombined with TRBJ1-4; too little of a D gene remains to name it. Material: peripheral blood, obtained on day 0 of AZD1222 vaccination. This receptor has the CDR3 CASTTSPPSLYEKLFF. The sequence in DNA is TGTGCCAGTACCACATCCCCCCCGTCATTATATGAAAAACTGTTTTTT.